This T cell receptor beta chain emerged from a study of blood T cell repertoires in COVID-19. Study context: Sample material is recorded as cDNA or gDNA derived from T cells, B-cell-depleted T cells, or PBMCs.

Assay used: immunoSEQ multiplex PCR; TCRdb lists only in-frame clones, some missing. The repertoire holds 150,000 to 200,000 clones, with 85% to 90% as singletons. In regard to this clone: Distinct nucleotide sequences in the sample also encode this CDR3.

The germline gives CDR1 LNHDA, CDR2 SQIVND (reference sequence). V was cut by 6 bases and J by 2 bases, with 11 bases left in between. The CDR3 extends over 14 amino acids. Sequenced: peripheral blood. The clonotype comes from a woman aged 65 to 85 with acute or convalescent COVID-19. The chain uses TRBV19 and TRBJ2-1; a possible D gene is TRBD2 (7 bases). The chain's CDR3 is CASSRGGPYNEQFF. The CDR3 DNA reads TGTGCCAGTAGCCGCGGGGGCCCCTACAATGAGCAGTTCTTC. The full variable domain, rest sourced from reference TRBV19 and TRBJ2-1, is DGGITQSPKYLFRKEGQNVTLSCEQNLNHDAMYWYRQDPGQGLRLIYYSQIVNDFQKGDIAEGYSVSREKKESFPLTVTSAQKNPTAFYLCASSRGGPYNEQFFGPGTRLTVL.